This entry describes one T cell receptor (beta chain). The target antigen is unknown. This sample stems from a study of beta chain features in type 1 diabetes. Points from the study as a whole: Cells that show high TCR expression could be over-represented by cDNA sequencing.

The authors reverse transcribed all of the isolated RNA, so sequencing captured expressed TCRB transcripts. Assay: immunoSEQ multiplex PCR; the TCRdb copy retains only in-frame clones and omits some. Of around 250,000 clones in the sample, roughly two thirds were seen once. Trimming removed 1 base from V and 5 bases from J, with 4 bases in between. This CDR3 region has 12 residues. Germline CDR1 is MGHRA and CDR2 is YSYEKL. The chain combines TRBV4-1 with TRBJ2-3; D is uncertain. The sequencing input was naive CD4+ T cells from blood. The clonotype originates from a man younger than 40 in good health. The CDR3: CASSQVQDTQYF. The DNA of the CDR3 is TGCGCCAGCAGCCAAGTCCAAGATACGCAGTATTTT.